A single sample is the source of the 24 T cell receptor beta chains below, sequenced in a study of blood T cells in healthy people across ages. Primers used in a second PCR of roughly 6 to 11 cycles were a sample-barcoded 5' primer and a J-beta primer mix. Via MiXCR, TCRdb re-called the 5' RACE reads, giving one row per CDR3 protein. Counted here are some 1.5 million distinct CDR3 sequences, about 28% occurring once; the ten biggest clones make up roughly 8.2%. The sequenced material came from blood. These receptors were collected from a woman under 40 in good health.

This clonotype was seen ten or more times. V and J are TRBV4-1 and TRBJ2-4; D remains unclear. This CDR3 region has 16 residues. V was clipped by 5 bases and J by 5 bases, with 19 bases between them. Germline CDR1 and CDR2: MGHRA and YSYEKL. CDR3 sequence reads: CASSGVGFLRENIQYF. The CDR3 coding sequence is TGCGCCAGCAGCGGGGTTGGGTTCTTAAGGGAAAACATTCAGTACTTC.

Notes on this clonotype: The germline gene is not matched at one end of the junction; a read error may be the cause. The genes are TRBV29-1 and TRBJ2-7; D tentatively fits TRBD1 or TRBD2 (5 bases each). The DNA end is more similar to TRBJ2-4, so the J call may be wrong. The CDR3 is 17 residues long. Germline lookup yields CDR1 SQVTM and CDR2 ANQGSEA. CDR3 DNA: TGCGGCGTTGAAGATTGGGGGACGGGTAGCCCCGAGGACATTCAGTACTTC. This sequence encodes CGVEDWGTGSPEDIQYF.

The CDR3 sequence: CAWSTQSGTQPQHF. CDR3 DNA: TGTGCCTGGAGTACTCAAAGTGGTACTCAGCCCCAGCATTTT. V gene TRBV30 combines with J gene TRBJ1-5; no reliable D call. From germline, CDR1 is GTSNPN and CDR2 SVGIG (reference sequence). V lost 2 bases, J lost 6 bases, and 14 bases lay in between. The CDR3 contains 14 residues.

Regarding this clonotype: One junction end disagrees with the germline gene, perhaps due to a read error. CDR3 DNA sequence: TGTGCCAGCAGCTACCGGACAGTCTCCTGCGAGCAGTACTTC. It yields the protein CASSYRTVSCEQYF. J is TRBJ2-7 and V is TRBV5-6, with D possibly matching TRBD1 (6 bases). Germline V CDR1 and CDR2: SGHDT, YYEEEE. CDR3 size: 14 residues.

This sequence joins TRBV20-1 and TRBJ2-1; 8 bases are a match to TRBD1. Germline trimming cut 6 bases from V and 4 bases from J; bases unmatched to any gene: 8. CDR1 and CDR2 from the germline V gene are DFQATT and SNEGSKA (reference sequence). CDR3 length: 14 residues. DNA for the CDR3: TGCAGTGCCCAGGACAGGGTCGGTTACAATGAGCAGTTCTTC. Its translation is CSAQDRVGYNEQFF.

This clonotype was counted ten times or more. The chain uses TRBV5-1 and TRBJ2-7, with TRBD1 as a possible D gene (6 bases). The CDR3 has 13 residues. The V gene's germline CDR1 is SGHRS and CDR2 YFSETQ. V lost 5 bases to trimming and J lost 3 bases, with 12 bases between them. CDR3 nucleotides: TGCGCCAGCAGACTTTGGACAGACTACGAGCAGTACTTC. It translates to CASRLWTDYEQYF.

The gene calls are TRBV28 and TRBJ1-1; 7 bases fit TRBD1. Per the germline V gene, CDR1 is MDHEN and CDR2 is SYDVKM. This CDR3 spans 14 amino acids. With V trimmed by 4 bases and J by 3 bases, 5 bases remained unmatched. CDR3 nucleotides: TGTGCCAGCAGTTCCTCGACAGGGTACACTGAAGCTTTCTTT. Translating it yields CASSSSTGYTEAFF. The full variable domain, in which reference TRBV28 and TRBJ1-1 provide the parts outside the CDR3, is DVKVTQSSRYLVKRTGEKVFLECVQDMDHENMFWYRQDPGLGLRLIYFSYDVKMKEKGDIPEGYSVSREKKERFSLILESASTNQTSMYLCASSSSTGYTEAFFGQGTRLTVV.

A word on this clonotype: At one end the junction does not follow the germline gene, possibly because of a read error. The chain couples TRBV7-2 to TRBJ2-5; D perhaps matches TRBD2 (5 bases). TRBJ2-7 explains the end of the DNA better; the J call may be wrong. This CDR3 contains 15 residues. Germline lookup yields CDR1 SGHTA and CDR2 FQGNSA. The CDR3 sequence: CAGSLEASSNYEQYF. The CDR3 DNA follows: TGTGCCGGCAGCTTAGAGGCTAGCAGTAACTACGAGCAGTACTTC.

This clonotype has only a few counts. The rearrangement joins TRBV4-1 to TRBJ2-1, with 7 bases that match TRBD2. The CDR3 extends over 18 amino acids. CDR1 is MGHRA, CDR2 YSYEKL, per germline. V gave up 1 base and J gave up 4 bases; unmatched junction bases: 13. The CDR3 DNA follows: TGCGCCAGCAGCCAAGGCCCTAGCGGACCCAACAAATACAATGAGCAGTTCTTC. It encodes CASSQGPSGPNKYNEQFF.

This chain links TRBV5-6 with TRBJ2-7; 11 bases match TRBD1. The ends lost 0 bases at V and 5 bases at J; junction bases unmatched: 4. The CDR3 has 15 amino acids. Germline V gene data show CDR1 as SGHDT and CDR2 as YYEEEE. DNA for the CDR3: TGTGCCAGCAGCTTGGTCGGACAGGGGGCCGACGAGCAGTACTTC. It encodes CASSLVGQGADEQYF. Complete variable domain (other parts from reference TRBV5-6 and TRBJ2-7): DAGVTQSPTHLIKTRGQQVTLRCSPKSGHDTVSWYQQALGQGPQFIFQYYEEEERQRGNFPDRFSGHQFPNYSSELNVNALLLGDSALYLCASSLVGQGADEQYFGPGTRLTVT.

This clonotype was detected many times. The rearrangement uses TRBV5-1 and TRBJ2-7, with 13 bases identical to TRBD2. In germline, CDR1 is SGHRS, CDR2 YFSETQ. V was clipped by 3 bases and J by 6 bases; unmatched bases: 12. CDR3 size: 17 residues. CDR3 residues: CASSWTSGSPETSEQYF. The CDR3 DNA is TGCGCCAGCAGCTGGACTAGCGGGAGCCCGGAAACGTCCGAGCAGTACTTC.

Details on this clonotype: A much larger clone differs by one base, so this may be a read error. The chain combines TRBV20-1 with TRBJ2-6; D is unclear. The germline CDR1 and CDR2 sequences are DFQATT and SNEGSKA (reference sequence). Between the trimmed V and J ends, which lost 6 bases and 1 base, there was a span of 4 bases. The CDR3 length is 12 residues. The chain's CDR3 is CSATSGANVLTF. The CDR3 DNA reads TGCAGTGCGACTTCTGGGGCCAACGTCCTGACTTTC.

This chain connects TRBV3-1 to TRBJ2-1; the match to TRBD2 covers 11 bases. CDR3 length equals 15 residues. CDR1 is LGHDT and CDR2 is YNNKEL in the germline V gene (reference sequence). V lost 5 bases, J lost 7 bases, and 7 bases stayed unmatched. The CDR3 DNA reads as TGTGCCAGCAGCGCTACTAGCGGGAGAGGAAATGAGCAGTTCTTC. This gives the protein CASSATSGRGNEQFF.

This clonotype was detected a few times. The V call is TRBV2, the J call TRBJ2-5; D gene unclear. The CDR3 runs 13 residues. From germline, CDR1 is SNHLY and CDR2 FYNNEI. V lost 3 bases and J lost 5, with 10 bases in between. The chain's CDR3 is CASSDLFAETQYF. The CDR3 nucleotides read TGTGCCAGCAGTGATTTGTTCGCTGAGACCCAGTACTTC. Full variable domain (outside the CDR3, taken from reference TRBV2 and TRBJ2-5): EPEVTQTPSHQVTQMGQEVILRCVPISNHLYFYWYRQILGQKVEFLVSFYNNEISEKSEIFDDQFSVERPDGSNFTLKIRSTKLEDSAMYFCASSDLFAETQYFGPGTRLLVL.

This clonotype has a count of ten or more. V gene TRBV10-3 combines with J gene TRBJ2-1, with a tentative D call TRBD1 (6 bases). This CDR3 is built from 15 residues. Germline-derived CDR1 and CDR2 are ENHRY and SYGVKD. V was shortened by 5 bases and J by 7 bases, with 18 bases between the two germline ends. The CDR3 reads CAISLTGPPRNEQFF. The DNA for the CDR3 is TGTGCCATCAGTCTCACAGGGCCCCCAAGGAATGAGCAGTTCTTC.

Worth noting for this clonotype: A much more abundant neighbour one base away suggests this may be a read error. The chain employs TRBV24-1 and TRBJ2-1; TRBD2 matches 9 bases. In germline, CDR1 is KGHDR, CDR2 SFDVKD. J was trimmed by 10 bases and V by 7 bases; bases with no gene match: 25. The CDR3 length is 19 residues. CDR3 DNA sequence: TGTGCCACCAGCGGTTTAGAGGGCGGGAGGGACTTTACCCGATACGAGCAGTTCTTC. Translation gives CATSGLEGGRDFTRYEQFF.

This chain links TRBV7-2 with TRBJ1-1; D gene uncertain. This CDR3 is built from 15 residues. V lost 1 base and J 1 base, leaving 10 bases between the germline ends. Germline CDR1 SGHTA, CDR2 FQGNSA. CDR3 residues: CASSLETRANTEAFF. CDR3 coding DNA: TGTGCCAGCAGCTTAGAGACAAGGGCGAACACTGAAGCTTTCTTT.

This clonotype was found a few times. The chain couples TRBV18 to TRBJ2-1; TRBD2 matches 7 bases. Unmatched junction bases numbered 8, after V lost 5 bases and J lost 7 bases. The CDR3 consists of 14 residues. Per the germline V gene, CDR1 is KGHSH and CDR2 is LQKENI. CDR3 region: CASSSGAGGNEQFF. In nucleotides, the CDR3 is TGTGCCAGCTCAAGCGGGGCAGGAGGGAATGAGCAGTTCTTC.

A word on this clonotype: At one boundary the junction diverges from the germline segment, which might be a read error. The chain is built from TRBV7-7 and TRBJ2-3; perhaps TRBD1 as D (6 bases). The germline CDR1 and CDR2 sequences are SSHAT and FNYEAQ (reference sequence). CDR3 length: 13 residues. CDR3 nucleotide sequence: TGTGCCAGCAGCTCACAGGGCTCAGATATGCAGTATTTT. Translating gives CASSSQGSDMQYF. Combining the CDR3 with reference TRBV7-7 and TRBJ2-3 gives the whole variable domain GAGVSQSPRYKVTKRGQDVTLRCDPISSHATLYWYQQALGQGPEFLTYFNYEAQPDKSGLPSDRFSAERPEGSISTLTIQRTEQRDSAMYRCASSSQGSDMQYFGPGTRLTVL.

V usage is TRBV12-3 or TRBV12-4 and J usage is TRBJ1-4, with 7 positions matching TRBD1. V lost 8 bases and J lost 8; bases outside the gene matches: 11. This CDR3 spans 14 amino acids. The CDR3 DNA sequence: TGTGCCAGCGGTTCGACAGGGATCGGCGAAAAACTGTTTTTT. Encoded protein: CASGSTGIGEKLFF.

The rearrangement joins TRBV25-1 to TRBJ1-5; D unclear. Germline-derived CDR1 and CDR2 are MGHDK and SYGVNS. The CDR3 loop spans 16 amino acids. V was shortened by 5 bases and J by 3 bases, with 17 bases between the two germline ends. This CDR3 is CASSFGGREDNQPQHF. In nucleotides, the CDR3 is TGTGCCAGCAGTTTTGGTGGAAGGGAGGACAATCAGCCCCAGCATTTT.

The chain joins TRBV12-5 to TRBJ1-1; D is undetermined. This CDR3 is 13 amino acids long. The V gene lost 3 bases and the J gene lost 0 bases, with 5 bases spanning the gap. Germline V lookup: CDR1 LGHNT, CDR2 FRNRAP. For the CDR3, the DNA is TGTGCTAGTGGTTTATTCATGAACACTGAAGCTTTCTTT. Translation: CASGLFMNTEAFF.

This clonotype was detected a few times. The J gene is TRBJ2-1, the V gene TRBV6-1, with 8 bases aligning to TRBD1. This CDR3 comprises 16 residues. Losses at the gene ends were 4 bases for V and 2 bases for J; bases not matched to a gene: 7. Germline V CDR1 and CDR2: MNHNS, SASEGT. The CDR3 here is CASSVQQGGPYNEQFF. CDR3 coding DNA: TGTGCCAGCAGTGTCCAACAGGGGGGCCCCTACAATGAGCAGTTCTTC.

Only a few counts were recorded for this clonotype. A read error may account for a junction end that differs from germline. V is TRBV6-6 and J is TRBJ2-5; D not resolved. The DNA end favors TRBJ2-7, so the J call may be wrong. Germline CDR1 and CDR2: MNHNY and SVGAGI (reference sequence). The CDR3 runs 11 residues. CDR3 coding DNA: TGTGTCAGCAGTTCTGGCGACGAGCAGTACTTC. Its translation is CVSSSGDEQYF.